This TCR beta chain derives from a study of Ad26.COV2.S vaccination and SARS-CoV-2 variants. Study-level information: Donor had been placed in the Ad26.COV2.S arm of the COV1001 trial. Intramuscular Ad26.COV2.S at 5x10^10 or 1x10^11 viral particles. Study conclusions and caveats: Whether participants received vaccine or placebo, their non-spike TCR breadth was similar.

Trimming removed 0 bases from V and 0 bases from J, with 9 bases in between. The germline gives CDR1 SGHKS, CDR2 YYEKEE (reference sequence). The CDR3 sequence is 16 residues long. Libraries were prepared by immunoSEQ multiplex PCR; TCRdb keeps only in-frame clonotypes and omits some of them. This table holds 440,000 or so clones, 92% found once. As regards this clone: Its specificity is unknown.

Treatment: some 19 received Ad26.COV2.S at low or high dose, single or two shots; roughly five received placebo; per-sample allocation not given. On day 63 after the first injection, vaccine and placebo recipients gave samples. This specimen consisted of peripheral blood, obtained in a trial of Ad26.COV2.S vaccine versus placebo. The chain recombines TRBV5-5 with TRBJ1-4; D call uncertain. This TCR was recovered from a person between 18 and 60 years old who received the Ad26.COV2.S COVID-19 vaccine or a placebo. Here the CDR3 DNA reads TGTGCCAGCAGCTTGGAGCGGGTGGCAACTAATGAAAAACTGTTTTTT. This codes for CASSLERVATNEKLFF.